These T cell receptor beta chains were read from a single sample in a study of T cells after yellow fever vaccination. TCRdb re-derived calls from the 5' RACE reads in MiXCR, one entry per CDR3 protein. The sample includes almost 600,000 distinct CDR3 sequences, less than 15% of them seen just once. The sample consisted of PBMCs, taken on the day of the yellow fever booster vaccination. These receptors came from a man aged 25 to 45 who received the YFV17D yellow fever vaccine. The CDR3 runs from the conserved cysteine through the conserved F or W. Fields, in order: clone size, D gene, V gene, J gene, CDR3 protein, CDR3 DNA. The D gene is left open where the match is weak. Some rows mark clone size as missing; the rest say once, few, many or name a class of expanded clone.

few	.	TRBV6-2/TRBV6-3	TRBJ2-4	CASSGGLGNIQYF	TGTGCCAGCAGCGGAGGTCTGGGAAACATTCAGTACTTC
.	TRBD2	TRBV12-3/TRBV12-4	TRBJ2-5	CASSNTPGGRETQYF	TGTGCCAGCAGCAACACGCCGGGCGGGAGGGAGACCCAGTACTTC
few	TRBD1	TRBV10-2	TRBJ2-7	CASSADRTYEQYF	TGCGCCAGCAGCGCGGACAGGACCTACGAGCAGTACTTC
few	TRBD1	TRBV2	TRBJ2-7	CASSAGGQGSEQYF	TGTGCCAGCAGTGCGGGGGGACAGGGTTCGGAGCAGTACTTC
.	.	TRBV16	TRBJ2-1	CASSRSAGQHNEQFF	TGTGCCAGCAGCCGTTCTGCGGGACAACACAATGAGCAGTTCTTC
.	.	TRBV27	TRBJ1-5	CASSPLPWGYSNQPQHF	TGTGCCAGCAGTCCCCTCCCGTGGGGGTATAGCAATCAGCCCCAGCATTTT
.	TRBD2	TRBV5-6	TRBJ2-3	CASSPPGLAGVTDTQYF	TGTGCCAGCAGCCCGCCCGGACTAGCGGGAGTCACAGATACGCAGTATTTT
.	TRBD2	TRBV24-1	TRBJ2-1	CATCDLGLAGFNEQFF	TGTGCCACCTGTGATTTGGGTCTAGCGGGTTTCAATGAGCAGTTCTTC
.	TRBD1	TRBV30	TRBJ1-5	CACTEGQGPNQPQHF	TGTGCCTGTACCGAGGGACAGGGGCCCAATCAGCCCCAGCATTTT
.	.	TRBV5-5	TRBJ1-1	CASEDRGAVNTEAFF	TGTGCCAGCGAAGACCGTGGGGCGGTGAACACTGAAGCTTTCTTT
.	TRBD2	TRBV5-1	TRBJ2-1	CASSWRAGETDEQFF	TGCGCCAGCAGCTGGAGGGCGGGAGAGACGGATGAGCAGTTCTTC
.	.	TRBV11-2	TRBJ1-5	CASSLEKGQPQHF	TGTGCCAGCAGCTTAGAGAAGGGACAGCCCCAGCATTTT
.	.	TRBV12-3/TRBV12-4	TRBJ1-4	CASSFEASKLFF	TGTGCCAGCAGTTTCGAGGCTTCAAAACTGTTTTTT
.	.	TRBV5-1	TRBJ2-3	CASSLNAPRTDTQYF	TGCGCCAGCAGCTTAAATGCCCCCAGGACAGATACGCAGTATTTT
few	TRBD1	TRBV4-3	TRBJ2-7	CASSQEIGTDYEQYF	TGCGCCAGCAGCCAGGAGATTGGGACAGACTACGAGCAGTACTTC
.	.	TRBV29-1	TRBJ2-5	CSALQQGTQYF	TGCAGCGCTTTACAACAGGGGACCCAGTACTTC
few	.	TRBV7-9	TRBJ2-7	CASSPRQTSSYEQYF	TGTGCCAGCAGCCCGCGTCAGACGAGCTCCTACGAGCAGTACTTC
.	.	TRBV12-3/TRBV12-4	TRBJ2-7	CASSPKRGEQYF	TGTGCCAGCAGTCCCAAAAGAGGGGAGCAGTACTTC
few	TRBD1	TRBV3-1	TRBJ1-6	CASSQASRTGTVNSPLHF	TGTGCCAGCAGCCAAGCCTCTCGCACCGGGACAGTTAATTCACCCCTCCACTTT
few	TRBD2	TRBV7-8	TRBJ2-3	CASSSRLAGFTDTQYF	TGTGCCAGCAGCTCCAGACTAGCGGGATTCACAGATACGCAGTATTTT
few	.	TRBV11-2	TRBJ2-3	CASSLKSPWSGGTDTQYF	TGTGCCAGCAGCTTGAAGTCCCCCTGGTCGGGAGGCACAGATACGCAGTATTTT
few	.	TRBV20-1	TRBJ2-3	CSLAAGGSSTQYF	TGCAGTCTAGCGGCAGGGGGGTCGAGTACGCAGTATTTT